The 12 T cell receptor beta chains given below trace back to one sample, sequenced in a study of blood T cell repertoires in COVID-19. Sequenced by immunoSEQ multiplex PCR; TCRdb stores in-frame clones only, minus some. The sample holds over 90,000 clones; roughly 87% are singletons and the top ten take roughly 15%. Source material: peripheral blood. The receptors stem from a woman aged 80 or older in a cohort sampled during active COVID-19.

This chain links TRBV29-1 with TRBJ1-2; D unclear. This CDR3 comprises 10 residues. Germline V gene lookup returns CDR1 SQVTM and CDR2 ANQGSEA. The germline V and J ends were trimmed by 3 bases and 7 bases, with 6 bases remaining between them. The CDR3 loop reads CSVDFRGYTF. The CDR3 DNA is TGCAGCGTTGATTTCCGTGGCTACACCTTC.

The chain has TRBV2 and TRBJ1-1; unclear D gene. The length of the CDR3 is 10 residues. Germline V gene lookup returns CDR1 SNHLY and CDR2 FYNNEI. Trimming took off 3 bases at V and 11 bases at J, with 7 bases between the two ends. The chain's CDR3 is CASSEGRAFF. The CDR3 DNA follows: TGTGCCAGCAGTGAGGGCCGGGCTTTCTTT.

The gene calls are TRBV7-9 and TRBJ1-6, with 9 nucleotides matching TRBD1. V lost 4 bases to trimming and J lost 7 bases; unmatched junction nucleotides: 11. The germline CDR1 and CDR2 sequences are SEHNR and FQNEAQ (reference sequence). CDR3 length: 17 amino acids. In DNA form, the CDR3 reads TGTGCCAGCAGCTCGGCCGGGACAGGGATTTTGAATTCACCCCTCCACTTT. It translates to CASSSAGTGILNSPLHF.

The chain carries TRBV24-1 and TRBJ2-7; 8 bases are shared with TRBD1. This CDR3 comprises 13 residues. The germline V gene has CDR1 KGHDR and CDR2 SFDVKD. Germline trimming cut 12 bases from V and 1 base from J; bases unmatched to any gene: 7. The CDR3 loop is CASNRDRSYEQYF. The CDR3 nucleotides read TGTGCCTCGAACCGGGACAGGTCCTACGAGCAGTACTTC.

V and J are TRBV12-3 or TRBV12-4 and TRBJ2-7; 7 nucleotides match TRBD2. Trimming removed 6 bases from V and 4 bases from J; junction bases left unmatched: 6. This CDR3 is 13 amino acids long. CDR3: CASSPPGRYEQYF. The CDR3 DNA is TGTGCCAGCAGCCCCCCCGGGAGGTACGAGCAGTACTTC.

The V call is TRBV12-2, the J call TRBJ2-1; the table's D call TRBD2 went unverified against the DNA. TRBV12-2 is termed a pseudogene. The CDR3 is 15 residues long. For the CDR3, the DNA is TGTGCAAGTCGCTCAGGACTAGCGGGACTTAATGAGCAGTTCTTC. Amino acid sequence: CASRSGLAGLNEQFF.

The rearrangement links TRBV25-1 to TRBJ1-4, with D perhaps matching TRBD1 (5 bases). The CDR3 is 13 amino acids. In germline, CDR1 is MGHDK, CDR2 SYGVNS. Trimming cost V 8 bases and J 4 bases, with 11 bases left between them. In DNA form, the CDR3 reads TGTGCCAGCCATGGGGGGGTTAATGAAAAACTGTTTTTT. Protein product: CASHGGVNEKLFF.

V and J are TRBV6-5 and TRBJ1-5; 8 bases align to TRBD1. Germline CDR1 and CDR2: MNHEY and SVGAGI. CDR3 size: 16 residues. V dropped 3 bases and J dropped 4; count of bases not matched to a gene: 8. CDR3 sequence: CASSYAPGGRNQPQHF. CDR3 nucleotides: TGTGCCAGCAGTTATGCCCCAGGGGGCCGGAATCAGCCCCAGCATTTT.

This clone appeared once. The chain carries TRBV7-2 and TRBJ1-2, with a tentative D call TRBD1 (5 bases). Trimming removed 4 bases at V and 3 bases at J, with 12 bases between. The CDR3 is 14 residues long. Looked up from germline, CDR1 is SGHTA and CDR2 is FQGNSA. The CDR3 is CASSSYTGYYGYTF. The CDR3 DNA follows: TGTGCCAGCAGCTCCTATACAGGTTACTATGGCTACACCTTC.

The J gene is TRBJ1-2, the V gene TRBV18, with D uncertain. Germline-derived CDR1 and CDR2 are KGHSH and LQKENI. This CDR3 contains 13 residues. Between the trimmed V and J ends, which lost 3 bases and 7 bases, there was a span of 12 bases. The CDR3 loop reads CASSPIWEAGYTF. The CDR3 nucleotides are TGTGCCAGCTCACCCATCTGGGAGGCTGGCTACACCTTC.

This chain uses TRBV6-5 with TRBJ2-1; 8 nucleotides match TRBD2. CDR3 length: 15 residues. Unmatched junction bases numbered 9, after V lost 2 bases and J lost 9 bases. In germline, CDR1 is MNHEY, CDR2 SVGAGI. As DNA, the CDR3 is TGTGCCAGCAGTTACGTTCGGGGGGGGAGGGGTGAGCAGTTCTTC. As protein: CASSYVRGGRGEQFF.

This chain links TRBV2 with TRBJ1-6, with a weak D call TRBD1 (5 bases). The CDR3 extends over 15 amino acids. V was clipped by 0 bases and J by 9 bases, with 12 bases between them. Germline-derived CDR1 and CDR2 are SNHLY and FYNNEI. This CDR3 reads CASSEASGAVSPLHF. The CDR3, as DNA: TGTGCCAGCAGTGAAGCGAGTGGGGCAGTTTCACCCCTCCACTTT.